Each of the 19 T cell receptor beta chains below was sequenced from the same sample in a study of T cells in Graves' hyperthyroidism and ophthalmopathy. It was RNA transcripts that yielded the amplified TCR beta CDR3 regions. A set of HTBI primers served as the primers for a first-round RT-PCR of the TCR CDR3. Using its own MiXCR run on the multiplex PCR reads, TCRdb lists one record per CDR3 protein. The table includes hundreds of thousands of distinct CDR3 sequences, about 14% detected once. What was sequenced was blood. Receptors were obtained from a woman in her 30s with Graves' hyperthyroidism that later progressed to Graves' ophthalmopathy.

The sample holds a few counts of this clonotype. The chain uses TRBV4-2 and TRBJ2-5; 7 positions agree with TRBD2. Looked up from germline, CDR1 is LGHNA and CDR2 is YNFKEQ. V dropped 0 bases and J dropped 9; count of bases not matched to a gene: 13. The CDR3 is 16 residues long. The CDR3 is CASSQDAASGIGAQYF. CDR3 nucleotide sequence: TGTGCCAGCAGCCAAGATGCGGCGAGCGGGATAGGGGCCCAGTACTTC.

The chain has TRBV30 and TRBJ2-1, with 7 bases aligning to TRBD2. Germline values: CDR1 GTSNPN, CDR2 SVGIG (reference sequence). V lost 3 bases and J lost 4; bases outside the gene matches: 9. The CDR3 is 15 amino acids. The CDR3 region has the DNA TGTGCCTGGAGCCCATGGAGGGAGGGGTACAATGAGCAGTTCTTC. Protein product: CAWSPWREGYNEQFF.

This chain links TRBV13 with TRBJ2-2, with 13 bases that match TRBD2. Trimming cost V 3 bases and J 4 bases; bases outside gene matches: 14. The CDR3 consists of 20 residues. Germline V CDR1 and CDR2: PRHDT, FYEKMQ (reference sequence). The CDR3 sequence: CASSLMTGLAGLVGTGELFF. CDR3 sequence (DNA): TGTGCCAGCAGCTTGATGACGGGACTAGCGGGGTTGGTGGGCACCGGGGAGCTGTTTTTT. The variable domain in full, with the rest retrieved from reference TRBV13 and TRBJ2-2, is AAGVIQSPRHLIKEKRETATLKCYPIPRHDTVYWYQQGPGQDPQFLISFYEKMQSDKGSIPDRFSAQQFSDYHSELNMSSLELGDSALYFCASSLMTGLAGLVGTGELFFGEGSRLTVL.

The chain employs TRBV3-1 and TRBJ2-2; 11 nucleotides align to TRBD1. CDR1 and CDR2 (germline): LGHDT, YNNKEL (reference sequence). The J segment lost 5 bases and the V segment lost 10 bases, leaving 9 bases of the junction unmatched. The CDR3 is 15 amino acids. In DNA, the CDR3 is TGTGCCACCATTGAAGGACAGGGGGCTACCGGGGAGCTGTTTTTT. Its protein is CATIEGQGATGELFF.

This clonotype was recorded at least ten times. This sequence joins TRBV27 and TRBJ1-1; tentatively, D is TRBD1 (5 bases). This CDR3 contains 15 residues. Trimming removed 0 bases at V and 0 bases at J, with 8 bases between. Germline-derived CDR1 and CDR2 are MNHEY and SMNVEV (reference sequence). CDR3 DNA: TGTGCCAGCAGTTTATCGGGGGGGATGAACACTGAAGCTTTCTTT. Its translation: CASSLSGGMNTEAFF.

In this sample, this clonotype turned up many times. This chain connects TRBV20-1 to TRBJ1-1; D is ambiguous. This CDR3 contains 12 residues. CDR1 is DFQATT and CDR2 is SNEGSKA in the germline V gene (reference sequence). Trimming removed 4 bases from V and 1 base from J, with 7 bases in between. CDR3 DNA: TGCAGTGCTATTTTATGGAACACTGAAGCTTTCTTT. The encoded protein is CSAILWNTEAFF.

The chain links TRBV4-1 to TRBJ2-7; a possible D gene is TRBD1 (5 bases). CDR3 length equals 17 residues. V was cut by 0 bases and J by 3 bases, with 18 bases left in between. The germline V gene encodes CDR1 MGHRA and CDR2 YSYEKL. CDR3 DNA: TGCGCCAGCAGCCAAGAGGGTCGAATCGACAGCCACTACGAGCAGTACTTC. Protein sequence: CASSQEGRIDSHYEQYF.

This clonotype showed up many times. This chain uses TRBV6-2 or TRBV6-3 with TRBJ2-5; D remains ambiguous. The CDR3 contains 14 residues. Trimming pared 6 bases from V and 0 bases from J, leaving 11 bases between. Per germline, CDR1 MNHEY and CDR2 SVGEGT. The CDR3 bases are TGTGCCAGCAGGAGGACGGGTGACCAAGAGACCCAGTACTTC. This sequence encodes CASRRTGDQETQYF.

This clonotype was seen ten or more times. The chain carries TRBV6-2 or TRBV6-3 and TRBJ2-7; 11 nucleotides line up with TRBD2. Germline V lookup: CDR1 MNHEY, CDR2 SVGEGT. The CDR3 totals 15 residues. Trimming took 6 bases from V and 1 from J; bases not matched to a gene: 5. The CDR3 loop is CASRYGTSGSYEQYF. The CDR3, as DNA: TGTGCCAGCAGGTACGGGACTAGCGGTTCCTACGAGCAGTACTTC.

In its sample, this clonotype was seen many times. This rearrangement joins TRBV19 to TRBJ2-2; D call uncertain. Per the germline V gene, CDR1 is LNHDA and CDR2 is SQIVND (reference sequence). V was clipped by 7 bases and J by 1 base, with 16 bases between them. The CDR3 sequence is 16 residues long. For the CDR3, the DNA is TGTGCCAGTACTATTCAAGACCGTTGGAACACCGGGGAGCTGTTTTTT. This sequence encodes CASTIQDRWNTGELFF.

J is TRBJ2-7 and V is TRBV19, with 10 bases aligning to TRBD2. The germline V gene encodes CDR1 LNHDA and CDR2 SQIVND (reference sequence). The V segment lost 7 bases and the J segment 4 bases; nucleotides outside the gene matches: 4. CDR3 size: 13 residues. The CDR3 sequence is CASIGLAEYEQYF. The DNA for the CDR3 is TGTGCCAGTATCGGACTAGCGGAGTACGAGCAGTACTTC.

The chain couples TRBV30 to TRBJ2-7; no clear D gene. The germline V gene encodes CDR1 GTSNPN and CDR2 SVGIG (reference sequence). This CDR3 has 12 amino acids. V was shortened by 0 bases and J by 6 bases, with 9 bases between the two germline ends. Here the CDR3 DNA reads TGTGCCTGGAGTGTACGACCGTCCGAGCAGTACTTC. Translated: CAWSVRPSEQYF.

In its sample, this clonotype was seen many times. The chain couples TRBV28 to TRBJ2-6, with D hard to call. The CDR3 sequence is 16 residues long. V lost 6 bases to trimming and J lost 2 bases, with 14 bases between them. Germline V gene lookup returns CDR1 MDHEN and CDR2 SYDVKM. CDR3: CASSSPYEAGANVLTF. The CDR3 nucleotides are TGTGCCAGCAGCTCCCCTTATGAAGCTGGGGCCAACGTCCTGACTTTC.

This clonotype came up many times. The rearrangement links TRBV5-1 to TRBJ1-1; weak D call: TRBD1 (6 bases). Trimming took 0 bases from V and 4 from J, leaving 16 bases between them. CDR3 length: 16 residues. The germline V gene has CDR1 SGHRS and CDR2 YFSETQ. The CDR3 here is CASSLEPGASFTEAFF. CDR3 coding DNA: TGCGCCAGCAGCTTGGAACCAGGGGCCTCCTTCACTGAAGCTTTCTTT.

This clonotype was counted many times. The J gene is TRBJ1-1, the V gene TRBV11-2; a weak D match, TRBD1 (6 bases). The CDR3 contains 13 residues. The V gene lost 2 bases and the J gene lost 3 bases, with 7 bases spanning the gap. Germline V gene data show CDR1 as SGHAT and CDR2 as FQNNGV. CDR3 coding DNA: TGTGCCAGCAGCTTACAGGGGTACACTGAAGCTTTCTTT. Its protein product is CASSLQGYTEAFF. Complete variable domain (other parts from reference TRBV11-2 and TRBJ1-1): EAGVAQSPRYKIIEKRQSVAFWCNPISGHATLYWYQQILGQGPKLLIQFQNNGVVDDSQLPKDRFSAERLKGVDSTLKIQPAKLEDSAVYLCASSLQGYTEAFFGQGTRLTVV.

This clonotype was picked up many times. The rearrangement joins TRBV11-2 to TRBJ2-1, with 9 bases lining up with TRBD2. V trimming: 5 bases; J trimming: 10 bases; junction bases outside the gene matches: 15. This CDR3 comprises 16 residues. Germline loops: CDR1 SGHAT, CDR2 FQNNGV. The CDR3 sequence: CASSGRAAGGPEEQFF. The CDR3 coding sequence is TGTGCCAGCAGCGGGAGAGCAGCGGGAGGTCCCGAAGAGCAGTTCTTC.

This clonotype occurred many times. The V call is TRBV20-1, the J call TRBJ2-7, with D tentatively TRBD1 or TRBD2 (5 bases each). This CDR3 region has 15 residues. Per germline, CDR1 DFQATT and CDR2 SNEGSKA (reference sequence). V was pared by 0 bases and J by 5 bases, with 17 bases between. The CDR3 bases are TGCAGTGCTAGAGACCGGGGCCCTCCGGACCACGAGCAGTACTTC. It encodes CSARDRGPPDHEQYF.

This clonotype was detected ten times or more. V usage is TRBV6-1 and J usage is TRBJ2-7; 8 bases are a match to TRBD1. CDR3 length equals 16 residues. The V segment lost 7 bases and the J segment 0 bases; nucleotides outside the gene matches: 11. The germline gives CDR1 MNHNS, CDR2 SASEGT. CDR3 amino acids: CASIPADRDGSYEQYF. In DNA form, the CDR3 reads TGTGCCAGCATTCCTGCGGACAGGGATGGCTCCTACGAGCAGTACTTC.

This clonotype came up a few times. The chain has TRBV7-9 and TRBJ1-2; D unclear. The ends were cut back, 1 base at V and 6 bases at J, with 15 bases in the middle. The CDR3 is 15 amino acids. Germline V CDR1 and CDR2: SEHNR, FQNEAQ (reference sequence). Here the CDR3 reads CASSLVSAGSHGYTF. In DNA, the CDR3 is TGTGCCAGCAGCTTAGTCTCGGCAGGATCACATGGCTACACCTTC. The full variable domain, completed using reference TRBV7-9 and TRBJ1-2, is DTGVSQNPRHKITKRGQNVTFRCDPISEHNRLYWYRQTLGQGPEFLTYFQNEAQLEKSRLLSDRFSAERPKGSFSTLEIQRTEQGDSAMYLCASSLVSAGSHGYTFGSGTRLTVV.